The 18 T cell receptor beta chains listed next were all sequenced from one sample in a study of T cell responses to AZD1222 COVID-19 vaccine. Repertoires were generated with immunoSEQ multiplex PCR, while TCRdb's copy carries only in-frame clones and drops some. Among about 110,000 clones listed, roughly 90% were seen once. The sample consisted of peripheral blood, taken on day 0 of AZD1222 vaccination. The receptors stem from an adult in good health.

CDR3 residues: CASNPGPSWSPLHF. The DNA for the CDR3 is TGTGCCAGCAACCCGGGTCCCAGCTGGTCACCCCTCCACTTT. The chain employs TRBV28 and TRBJ1-6, with D hard to call. The germline V and J ends were trimmed by 7 bases and 10 bases, with 17 bases remaining between them. The CDR3 is 14 residues long. Germline lookup yields CDR1 MDHEN and CDR2 SYDVKM.

This clone has only a few counts. The V and J genes are TRBV7-9 and TRBJ1-6; no clear D. CDR1 is SEHNR, CDR2 FQNEAQ, per germline (reference sequence). This CDR3 is built from 11 residues. V gave up 7 bases and J gave up 10 bases, with 8 bases separating them. CDR3 DNA: TGTGCCAGCACCCTCGGGTCACCCCTCCACTTT. This encodes CASTLGSPLHF.

The count of this clone is one. This chain connects TRBV5-1 to TRBJ1-1; no clear D. This CDR3 is 13 amino acids long. Deletions cut 1 base from V and 7 bases from J, with 11 bases between. Germline lookup yields CDR1 SGHRS and CDR2 YFSETQ. The CDR3 DNA reads TGCGCCAGCAGCTTGCTAGATAACGTTGAAGCTTTCTTT. Protein sequence: CASSLLDNVEAFF.

The rearrangement joins TRBV2 to TRBJ2-7, with TRBD2 as a possible D gene (5 bases). Trimming cost V 6 bases and J 6 bases, with 15 bases left between them. Germline loops: CDR1 SNHLY, CDR2 FYNNEI. CDR3 length equals 13 residues. CDR3 bases: TGTGCCAGCAGAGGGCGGGCAAAGGGCGAGCAGTACTTC. Translated, it gives CASRGRAKGEQYF.

The genes are TRBV11-3 and TRBJ2-1; perhaps D is TRBD1 or TRBD2 (6 bases each). Germline assignment: CDR1 SGHNT and CDR2 YENEEA. Trimming removed 8 bases at V and 10 bases at J, with 12 bases between. The CDR3 runs 11 residues. CDR3 nucleotides: TGTGCCAGCGGAGGGGGTGGAGAGCAGTTCTTC. Translation: CASGGGGEQFF.

This sequence joins TRBV5-1 and TRBJ2-7; TRBD1 aligns across 8 bases. CDR1 SGHRS and CDR2 YFSETQ come from the germline V gene. The CDR3 spans 18 residues. Trimming at V came to 3 bases and at J to 4 bases, leaving 18 bases not matched to a gene. CDR3 DNA sequence: TGCGCCAGCAGCTCGAACGCTAAAACCGGGACAGGAGCATACGAGCAGTACTTC. Amino acids: CASSSNAKTGTGAYEQYF.

The V and J genes are TRBV10-3 and TRBJ2-7; TRBD1 agrees at 7 bases. From germline, CDR1 is ENHRY and CDR2 SYGVKD. The CDR3 extends over 16 amino acids. V shed 2 bases, J shed 1 base, and the junction held 8 bases outside the gene matches. The CDR3 DNA is TGTGCCATCAGTGAGGGCCCGGGACAGTTGTCCTACGAGCAGTACTTC. Translation: CAISEGPGQLSYEQYF.

In this sample, this clone turned up a few times. The rearrangement uses TRBV5-1 and TRBJ1-3; a weak D match, TRBD1 (6 bases). In germline, CDR1 is SGHRS, CDR2 YFSETQ. V lost 5 bases to trimming and J lost 7 bases, with 10 bases between them. The CDR3 sequence is 12 residues long. CDR3 region: CASRQGSNTIYF. DNA of the CDR3: TGCGCCAGCAGACAGGGAAGTAACACCATATATTTT.

This rearrangement joins TRBV4-1 to TRBJ1-1; possibly TRBD1 for D (5 bases). Germline loops: CDR1 MGHRA, CDR2 YSYEKL. The CDR3 runs 15 residues. Trimming shortened V by 5 bases and J by 2 bases, and 15 bases separated the two germline ends. The DNA for the CDR3 is TGCGCCAGCAGCTCGATCGGGGGATTAAACACTGAAGCTTTCTTT. Residues: CASSSIGGLNTEAFF.

The gene calls are TRBV5-1 and TRBJ2-6; D unresolved. This CDR3 is 15 amino acids long. V was clipped by 0 bases and J by 0 bases, with 4 bases between them. Looked up from germline, CDR1 is SGHRS and CDR2 is YFSETQ. CDR3 DNA sequence: TGCGCCAGCAGCTTGGTCCTCTCTGGGGCCAACGTCCTGACTTTC. Protein: CASSLVLSGANVLTF.

V gene TRBV5-1 combines with J gene TRBJ1-1; no definite D call. The CDR3 totals 13 residues. Germline CDR1 reads SGHRS; CDR2 reads YFSETQ. Trimming pared 4 bases from V and 2 bases from J, leaving 9 bases between. This CDR3 is CASSRAENTEAFF. DNA for the CDR3: TGCGCCAGCAGCCGGGCGGAAAACACTGAAGCTTTCTTT.

This clone was observed a handful of times. CDR3 nucleotide sequence: TGTGCCTGGAGACTATGGTTCGGTGAAGCTTTCTTT. It yields the protein CAWRLWFGEAFF. The chain combines TRBV30 with TRBJ1-1, with no clear D. Germline assignment: CDR1 GTSNPN and CDR2 SVGIG (reference sequence). With 3 bases removed from V and 7 bases from J, the gap between germline ends came to 12 bases. CDR3 length equals 12 residues.

The rearrangement uses TRBV5-1 and TRBJ1-1; D unclear. CDR1 and CDR2 from the germline V gene are SGHRS and YFSETQ. V was clipped by 1 base and J by 1 base, with 5 bases between them. CDR3 length equals 13 residues. CDR3 protein: CASSLLGNTEAFF. Here the CDR3 DNA reads TGCGCCAGCAGCTTGCTAGGGAACACTGAAGCTTTCTTT.

The chain links TRBV19 to TRBJ1-1; D is undetermined. CDR1 and CDR2 from the germline V gene are LNHDA and SQIVND (reference sequence). The CDR3 totals 15 residues. V gave up 9 bases and J gave up 1 base, with 18 bases separating them. CDR3 coding DNA: TGTGCCAGCTCCCCCGAGGGTCGAAGGAACACTGAAGCTTTCTTT. This translates into CASSPEGRRNTEAFF.

This chain connects TRBV11-2 to TRBJ2-1, with 9 bases identical to TRBD1. There are 17 residues in the CDR3. Per the germline V gene, CDR1 is SGHAT and CDR2 is FQNNGV. The V and J ends lost 0 bases and 5 bases, in that order; junction bases with no gene match: 8. The CDR3 coding sequence is TGTGCCAGCAGCTTAGATCGTTGGGGACAGGGCCACAATGAGCAGTTCTTC. It codes for CASSLDRWGQGHNEQFF.

V and J are TRBV18 and TRBJ2-7, with 9 nucleotides matching TRBD1. Germline V gene data show CDR1 as KGHSH and CDR2 as LQKENI. The CDR3 has 13 amino acids. The V gene end was trimmed by 3 bases and the J gene end by 7 bases; junction bases not matched to a gene: 4. CDR3 amino acids: CASSPGQGAEQYF. The CDR3 bases are TGTGCCAGCTCACCGGGACAGGGAGCGGAGCAGTACTTC.

The chain uses TRBV6-5 and TRBJ2-3, with TRBD2 as a possible D gene (5 bases). Germline CDR1 reads MNHEY; CDR2 reads SVGAGI. Trimming pared 4 bases from V and 4 bases from J, leaving 15 bases between. The CDR3 covers 15 residues. The CDR3 is CASSSEGGRSDTQYF. The CDR3 region has the DNA TGTGCCAGCAGTTCCGAGGGCGGTAGATCAGATACGCAGTATTTT.

The V gene is TRBV27, the J gene TRBJ1-6, with D tentatively TRBD1 (6 bases). The CDR3 is 16 amino acids. Germline V gene data show CDR1 as MNHEY and CDR2 as SMNVEV (reference sequence). V was clipped by 2 bases and J by 7 bases, with 15 bases between them. CDR3 sequence (DNA): TGTGCCAGCAGTTTACGGGTACAGGGTTCGAATTCACCCCTCCACTTT. Translated, it gives CASSLRVQGSNSPLHF.